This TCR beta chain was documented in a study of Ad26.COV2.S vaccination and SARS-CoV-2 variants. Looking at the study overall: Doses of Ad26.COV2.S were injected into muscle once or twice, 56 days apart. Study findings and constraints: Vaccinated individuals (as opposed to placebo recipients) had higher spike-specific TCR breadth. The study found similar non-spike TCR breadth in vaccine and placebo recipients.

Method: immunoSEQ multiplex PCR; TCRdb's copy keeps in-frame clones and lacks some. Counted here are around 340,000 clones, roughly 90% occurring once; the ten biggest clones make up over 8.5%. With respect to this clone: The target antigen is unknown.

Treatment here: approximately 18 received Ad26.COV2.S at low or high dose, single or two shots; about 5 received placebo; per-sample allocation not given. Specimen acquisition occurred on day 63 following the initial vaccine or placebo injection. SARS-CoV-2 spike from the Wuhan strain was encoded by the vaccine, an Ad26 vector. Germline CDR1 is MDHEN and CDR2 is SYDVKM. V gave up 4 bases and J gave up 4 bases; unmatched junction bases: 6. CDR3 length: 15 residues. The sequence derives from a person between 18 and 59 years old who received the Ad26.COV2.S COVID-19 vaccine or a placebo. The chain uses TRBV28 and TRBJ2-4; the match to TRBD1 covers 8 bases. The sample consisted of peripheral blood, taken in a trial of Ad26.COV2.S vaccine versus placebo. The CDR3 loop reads CASSSRTGRKNIQYF. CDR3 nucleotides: TGTGCCAGCAGTTCTCGGACAGGGCGGAAAAACATTCAGTACTTC.